This T cell receptor beta chain was sequenced in a study of cytomegalovirus exposure and HLA in healthy donors. About the study: Prior work identified some 120 million unique TCR beta sequences in approximately 200 million T cells.

Remarks on this clone: The target antigen is unknown.

Study-wide points: In a later analysis, V- and J-gene trimming of beta chains associated with a DCLRE1C missense variant, replicated independently.

The CDR3 spans 11 residues. Trimming cost V 0 bases and J 11 bases, with 7 bases left between them. CDR1 is LGHNA and CDR2 is YNFKEQ in the germline V gene. 13 Jbeta primers and 60 Vbeta primers were used for the PCR. Authors' data handling: Roughly 81 million unique TCR beta chains, some 9.9 million shared, were counted in a later analysis. The repertoire was sequenced with immunoSEQ multiplex PCR; TCRdb's copy has only in-frame clones and lacks some. V, J and clone size reflect that table, while D and trimming were determined from the DNA. Altogether some 96,000 clones are present, roughly three quarters being singletons, with the ten largest covering around 20%.

Sequenced material: PBMCs. The chain joins TRBV4-2 to TRBJ2-5; D ambiguous. The clonotype was recovered from a woman aged 55-69 years in good health and CMV-seropositive. CDR3 in DNA: TGTGCCAGCAGCCAAGAGAGAGAGCAGTACTTC. Protein sequence: CASSQEREQYF.